The rows below give T cell receptor beta chains drawn from one sample of a study of OX40 agonist ivuxolimab in advanced cancers. The data were produced by immunoSEQ multiplex PCR, yet TCRdb's version contains in-frame clones alone and is incomplete. This sample has nearly 50,000 clones, with around 90% found just once. The sequenced sample was CD4+ or CD8+ T cells sorted from blood, obtained in a trial of the OX40 agonist ivuxolimab. These receptors were obtained from an adult with an advanced solid tumor such as melanoma, head and neck, liver or kidney cancer. Both conserved end residues are part of each CDR3. The order of the fields is J gene, D gene, V gene, CDR3 DNA, CDR3 protein. D genes are given only for firm matches.

>TRBJ2-3|-|TRBV28
TGTGCCAGCAGTTCCCCCGGGACTAGCACAGATACGCAGTATTTT
CASSSPGTSTDTQYF
>TRBJ2-3|TRBD1|TRBV4-3
TGCGCCAGCAGCCAGGGGACAGGCCCAGATACGCAGTATTTT
CASSQGTGPDTQYF
>TRBJ2-1|TRBD2|TRBV7-3
TGTGCCAGCAGCTTCAGGGAGGGCTGGAATGAGCAGTTCTTC
CASSFREGWNEQFF
>TRBJ2-7|-|TRBV19
TGTGCCAGTAGTATTGTGGGGGGCTACGAGCAGTACTTC
CASSIVGGYEQYF
>TRBJ1-5|-|TRBV28
TGTGCCAGCAGCCCCTCGGGGGGGGTAACGTTAAATCAGCCCCAGCATTTT
CASSPSGGVTLNQPQHF
>TRBJ2-5|TRBD1|TRBV11-3
TGTGCCAGCAGCGCCCCCGGGACAGAAGAGACCCAGTACTTC
CASSAPGTEETQYF
>TRBJ2-3|-|TRBV9
TGTGCCAGCAGCTCAGCTATCACAGATACGCAGTATTTT
CASSSAITDTQYF
>TRBJ2-5|-|TRBV28
TGTGCCAGCAGTTTTAGGGGATCTAAAGAGACCCAGTACTTC
CASSFRGSKETQYF
>TRBJ1-1|-|TRBV11-2
TGTGCCAGCAGCTTAGGATATGGGGGAGGGAACACTGAAGCTTTCTTT
CASSLGYGGGNTEAFF
>TRBJ1-2|-|TRBV6-5
TGTGCCAGCAGTTTGGGCTTGGGGGCCTATGGCTACACCTTC
CASSLGLGAYGYTF